The rows below give T cell receptor beta chains drawn from one sample of a study of blood T cell repertoires in COVID-19. Measured with immunoSEQ multiplex PCR; TCRdb has only the in-frame clones, and not every one. The table includes 130,000 to 150,000 clones, 80% detected once. Source material: peripheral blood. The receptors come from a man between 60 and 75 years old with active or convalescent COVID-19. Both conserved end residues are part of each CDR3. D genes are given only for firm matches.

CASSLGLAGVQVEQYF,TRBJ2-7,TRBV7-2,TRBD2
CASSPAGGNEQFF,TRBJ2-1,TRBV7-2,TRBD1
CATSDRDYEQYF,TRBJ2-7,TRBV24-1,.
CASSAGGPYNEQFF,TRBJ2-1,TRBV6-4,TRBD2
CASSPLERAYEQYF,TRBJ2-7,TRBV19,.
CASSSPGRGFDEQYF,TRBJ2-7,TRBV6-2/TRBV6-3,TRBD2
CASRTDTNTEAFF,TRBJ1-1,TRBV5-1,.
CASSLAGGDSPLHF,TRBJ1-6,TRBV7-2,.
CATSESGTSGSNEQFF,TRBJ2-1,TRBV24-1,TRBD2
CASSERTGAGEKLFF,TRBJ1-4,TRBV5-4,TRBD1
CASSAYFLAGETSYEQYF,TRBJ2-7,TRBV7-9,TRBD2
CASSPAGQGGYGYTF,TRBJ1-2,TRBV18,TRBD1
CASSFFGGTTQYF,TRBJ2-5,TRBV7-9,TRBD2
CASSIGLGAVNEQFF,TRBJ2-1,TRBV5-1,.
CASSLTGPEVGELFF,TRBJ2-2,TRBV7-3,.
CASSPAGKGSTDTQYF,TRBJ2-3,TRBV7-3,.
CASSQVAGADYGYTF,TRBJ1-2,TRBV4-3,.
CASSVTGVGAGSYEQYF,TRBJ2-7,TRBV9,.
CAISVGTSDPYNEQFF,TRBJ2-1,TRBV10-3,TRBD2
CASSPWSGGANVLTF,TRBJ2-6,TRBV19,.
CASSSRQGRNQPQHF,TRBJ1-5,TRBV28,TRBD1
CASSLDRVSEAFF,TRBJ1-1,TRBV7-3,TRBD1
CASSYYREGGNEQFF,TRBJ2-1,TRBV6-5,TRBD2
CASSIAGGSYEQYF,TRBJ2-7,TRBV19,TRBD2
CASSLVGDSYTDTQYF,TRBJ2-3,TRBV28,TRBD1
CAWRPPGTYIAARPPYEQYF,TRBJ2-7,TRBV30,.
CASSVDRGPSVQGPLHF,TRBJ1-6,TRBV9,TRBD1
CASSPPFPGGLDNEQFF,TRBJ2-1,TRBV7-9,TRBD2
CAFAGLGGPNTGELFF,TRBJ2-2,TRBV7-7,.
CASSSEIYGYTF,TRBJ1-2,TRBV28,.
CAWSVLDIPEEPQHF,TRBJ1-5,TRBV30,.
CASSPPLAGTGELFF,TRBJ2-2,TRBV5-4,TRBD2
CASTPGQAFTDTQYF,TRBJ2-3,TRBV2,TRBD1
CASRLPYPGGLFF,TRBJ2-2,TRBV28,.
CASSLNAGVSTGELFF,TRBJ2-2,TRBV5-1,TRBD2